This entry describes one T cell receptor beta chain. The antigen is undetermined. The method was immunoSEQ multiplex PCR; TCRdb's version includes in-frame clones alone and lacks a portion of them. The sample has over 85,000 clones, roughly 79% seen once. The sample is drawn from a study of PD-1 blockade in classical Hodgkin lymphoma. Autologous stem cell transplantation was followed by relapse in every patient, and brentuximab vedotin exposure varied. Reported best responses ranged across complete response, partial response or progressive disease. Notes on the study in general: There was a significant rise in CD4+ TCR diversity by C4D1, with no such rise for CD8+. Baseline TCR diversity was reportedly lower in newly diagnosed patients than in healthy donors. It was reported as lower still in relapsed/refractory patients. Anyone who began nivolumab under 1 year after ASCT was excluded.

Here the sequenced sample was peripheral blood mononuclear cells (PBMCs), taken before the second cycle of nivolumab. The TCR comes from a human donor with classical Hodgkin lymphoma.

The CDR3 loop reads CASGTDSGEQYF. The DNA for the CDR3 is TGTGCTAGTGGTACTGACTCAGGGGAGCAGTACTTC. J is TRBJ2-7 and V is TRBV12-5; tentative D call: TRBD1 (5 bases). Germline V lookup: CDR1 LGHNT, CDR2 FRNRAP. The CDR3 totals 12 residues. V shed 5 bases and J shed 7 bases, with 12 bases lying between them.